This T cell receptor (beta chain) was sequenced during a study of T-cell reconstitution after alpha-beta-depleted transplantation in children. The CDR3 is 14 residues long. Per germline, CDR1 SQVTM and CDR2 ANQGSEA. After removal of 5 bases from V and 0 bases from J, the junction contained 4 bases not matched to a gene. Unique molecular identifiers were incorporated during preparation of the TCRbeta library. Each CDR3 protein is one row after TCRdb ran MiXCR on the PCR reads. The sample includes 200,000 or so distinct CDR3 sequences, roughly 8.1% seen only once; the top ten take less than 40%. The study's findings and limits: There were reportedly several hundred expanded graft clones from which alpha-beta T cells came about two months after transplant. Surviving thymic progenitors and recipient T cells were the source of high TCRbeta diversity at day 60 in some patients.

This clonotype was counted many times. The antigen remains unidentified. This chain connects TRBV29-1 to TRBJ2-3, with 8 bases lining up with TRBD2. The sequencing here drew on PBMCs, mostly from graft donor cells, taken 360 days after TCRalphabeta/CD19-depleted stem cell transplant. The clonotype comes from a male patient between 2 and 9 years old who had a stem cell transplant for acute myeloid leukemia, so the T cells may come from the graft donor. The CDR3 bases are TGCAGCGTTTTGGGCGGGGGGAGCACAGATACGCAGTATTTT. Translating it yields CSVLGGGSTDTQYF.